A selection of T cell receptor beta chains follows, all from one sample in a study of T cells in Graves' hyperthyroidism and ophthalmopathy. Via MiXCR, TCRdb re-called the multiplex PCR reads, giving one row per CDR3 protein. The data show hundreds of thousands of distinct CDR3 sequences, less than 20% seen once. The sequenced sample was blood. Receptors were obtained from a woman between 18 and 30 years old with Graves' ophthalmopathy. Each CDR3 is given with its conserved first and last residue. The D gene is left open where the match is weak. Not every row has a clone size; where given, it reads once, few, many or a size class.

j_gene,abundance,d_gene,v_gene,CDR3aa,CDR3nt
TRBJ1-2,many,.,TRBV28,CASSPSGILDGYTF,TGTGCCAGCAGCCCCTCAGGGATCTTGGATGGCTACACCTTC
TRBJ2-2,many,TRBD2,TRBV11-1,CASSLGGTSGNTGELFF,TGTGCCAGCAGTTTAGGGGGGACTAGCGGTAATACCGGGGAGCTGTTTTTT
TRBJ2-1,many,TRBD2,TRBV28,CASSWAGVSYNEQFF,TGTGCCAGCAGTTGGGCGGGAGTTTCCTACAATGAGCAGTTCTTC
TRBJ2-2,once,TRBD2,TRBV5-4,CASSQGLALRELFF,TGTGCCAGCAGCCAGGGACTAGCCTTAAGGGAGCTGTTTTTT
TRBJ2-3,many,TRBD1,TRBV6-1,CASSRKSQGLVSTDTQYF,TGTGCCAGCAGTCGAAAATCACAGGGGTTGGTTAGCACAGATACGCAGTATTTT
TRBJ1-5,.,TRBD1,TRBV12-3/TRBV12-4,CASSTWTGGSRQPQHF,TGTGCCAGCAGTACTTGGACAGGGGGAAGTCGGCAGCCCCAGCATTTT
TRBJ1-3,many,.,TRBV5-4,CASSYGGASGNTIYF,TGTGCCAGCAGCTATGGTGGGGCCTCTGGAAACACCATATATTTT
TRBJ1-6,many,.,TRBV6-6,CASSYSGTFGSPLHF,TGTGCCAGCAGTTACTCAGGGACCTTCGGCTCACCCCTCCACTTT
TRBJ2-3,many,.,TRBV7-6,CASSLARGLLGVADTQYF,TGTGCCAGCAGCTTAGCCAGGGGACTTCTTGGGGTAGCAGATACGCAGTATTTT
TRBJ1-6,many,.,TRBV6-1,CASSEVDNSPLHF,TGTGCCAGCAGTGAAGTGGATAATTCACCCCTCCACTTT
TRBJ2-7,many,.,TRBV6-2/TRBV6-3,CASRDNPYEQYF,TGTGCCAGCCGGGACAATCCCTACGAGCAGTACTTC
TRBJ1-6,many,.,TRBV3-1,CASSPGTKESSYNSPLHF,TGTGCCAGCAGCCCCGGGACAAAGGAGAGCTCCTATAATTCACCCCTCCACTTT
TRBJ2-3,many,.,TRBV13,CASSSGDTQYF,TGTGCCAGCAGCTCGGGAGATACGCAGTATTTT
TRBJ2-1,many,.,TRBV6-6,CASSYRGAAYNEQFF,TGTGCCAGCAGTTACCGGGGGGCCGCCTACAATGAGCAGTTCTTC
TRBJ2-2,many,.,TRBV7-3,CASSLPGTPRPGELFF,TGTGCCAGCAGCTTACCCGGGACCCCTCGTCCCGGGGAGCTGTTTTTT
TRBJ1-1,many,TRBD1,TRBV5-8,CASSPNRGTEAFF,TGTGCCAGCAGCCCGAACAGGGGCACTGAAGCTTTCTTT
TRBJ2-3,many,.,TRBV15,CATSRVTVSWADTQYF,TGTGCCACCAGCAGAGTTACGGTGTCGTGGGCAGATACGCAGTATTTT
TRBJ1-1,many,TRBD1,TRBV5-1,CASSLGTGVNTEAFF,TGCGCCAGCAGCTTGGGGACAGGGGTGAACACTGAAGCTTTCTTT
TRBJ2-5,many,TRBD1,TRBV27,CASSSRLQGFQETQYF,TGTGCCAGCAGTTCCCGCCTACAGGGGTTTCAAGAGACCCAGTACTTC
TRBJ2-1,many,TRBD2,TRBV11-2,CASSFGTSGWNEQFF,TGTGCCAGCAGCTTTGGGACTAGCGGGTGGAATGAGCAGTTCTTC
TRBJ1-5,.,.,TRBV12-3/TRBV12-4,CASRPSDSAQPQHF,TGTGCCAGCAGACCATCAGACAGCGCGCAGCCCCAGCATTTT
TRBJ2-1,many,.,TRBV2,CASGHEQFF,TGTGCCAGCGGGCATGAGCAGTTCTTC
TRBJ2-1,many,.,TRBV6-2/TRBV6-3,CASWAAEGYNEQFF,TGTGCCAGCTGGGCGGCGGAAGGGTACAATGAGCAGTTCTTC
TRBJ2-3,many,TRBD2,TRBV7-8,CASSLSGLANTDTQYF,TGTGCCAGCAGTTTATCGGGACTAGCGAACACAGATACGCAGTATTTT
TRBJ1-2,many,.,TRBV5-8,CASSLSGIDGYTF,TGTGCCAGCAGCTTGTCGGGGATCGATGGCTACACCTTC
TRBJ1-2,many,.,TRBV6-2/TRBV6-3,CASSYALAREFDYGYTF,TGTGCCAGCAGTTACGCCTTAGCCAGGGAATTCGACTATGGCTACACCTTC
TRBJ2-5,many,.,TRBV7-6,CASSLAIGGGETQYF,TGTGCCAGCAGCTTAGCGATCGGGGGAGGAGAGACCCAGTACTTC
TRBJ1-6,many,.,TRBV20-1,CSARDGTGLNSPLHF,TGCAGTGCTAGAGACGGTACAGGGTTAAATTCACCCCTCCACTTT
TRBJ2-5,many,TRBD2,TRBV27,CASSSTSAEDQETQYF,TGTGCCAGCAGTTCTACTAGCGCTGAAGACCAAGAGACCCAGTACTTC
TRBJ2-5,many,TRBD2,TRBV12-3/TRBV12-4,CASSRGLEQETQYF,TGTGCCAGCAGCCGTGGACTAGAGCAAGAGACCCAGTACTTC
TRBJ1-1,many,.,TRBV20-1,CSARDIMNTEAFF,TGCAGTGCCAGGGACATCATGAACACTGAAGCTTTCTTT
TRBJ1-2,many,.,TRBV18,CASSPPGNTGGYTF,TGTGCCAGCTCACCCCCGGGTAATACGGGTGGCTACACCTTC
TRBJ2-1,many,TRBD1,TRBV5-1,CASSLAADRVHEQFF,TGCGCCAGCAGCTTGGCTGCGGACAGGGTACATGAGCAGTTCTTC
TRBJ2-2,.,.,TRBV10-2,CASSITSLNTGELFF,TGCGCCAGCAGTATAACTAGCTTGAACACCGGGGAGCTGTTTTTT
TRBJ2-1,many,TRBD2,TRBV7-9,CASGSSGGGNEQFF,TGTGCCAGCGGCTCTAGCGGGGGGGGCAATGAGCAGTTCTTC
TRBJ1-2,many,TRBD1,TRBV28,CASSDRQGGELYTF,TGTGCCAGTTCGGACAGACAGGGGGGTGAATTATACACCTTC
TRBJ2-1,many,.,TRBV15,CATSRAGLEYNEQFF,TGTGCCACCAGCAGAGCGGGCTTGGAATACAATGAGCAGTTCTTC
TRBJ2-6,many,TRBD1,TRBV7-2,CASSLRQGVSGANVLTF,TGTGCCAGCAGCTTACGACAGGGGGTCTCTGGGGCCAACGTCCTGACTTTC
TRBJ2-3,many,TRBD2,TRBV11-3,CASSPGLAGTDTQYF,TGTGCCAGCAGCCCGGGACTAGCTGGCACAGATACGCAGTATTTT
TRBJ1-1,many,.,TRBV20-1,CSAPSAGRNTEAFF,TGCAGTGCCCCCAGCGCCGGGAGGAACACTGAAGCTTTCTTT
TRBJ1-1,many,.,TRBV3-1,CASSQYDRATEAFF,TGTGCCAGCAGCCAATATGACAGAGCCACTGAAGCTTTCTTT
TRBJ2-1,many,TRBD2,TRBV27,CASSPWTRGYNEQFF,TGTGCCAGCAGTCCCTGGACTAGGGGCTACAATGAGCAGTTCTTC
TRBJ2-3,many,.,TRBV12-3/TRBV12-4,CASSLRGAIADTQYF,TGTGCCAGCAGTTTAAGGGGGGCGATCGCAGATACGCAGTATTTT
TRBJ2-2,.,.,TRBV4-2,CASRWGSNTGELFF,TGTGCCTCCCGTTGGGGGTCAAACACCGGGGAGCTGTTTTTT
TRBJ2-3,once,TRBD2,TRBV20-1,CSAIAGGVRNTQYF,TGCAGTGCTATAGCGGGGGGGGTAAGGAATACGCAGTATTTT
TRBJ2-2,many,TRBD1,TRBV27,CASTGQGPNTGELFF,TGTGCCAGCACCGGACAGGGACCCAACACCGGGGAGCTGTTTTTT
TRBJ1-2,many,.,TRBV12-3/TRBV12-4,CASSSPNRGYTF,TGTGCCAGCAGCTCTCCCAATAGGGGCTACACCTTC